The clone carrying this T cell receptor beta chain was detected only a few times. Antigen: not known. Germline V gene sequence: CDR1 SGDLS, CDR2 YYNGEE. This CDR3 spans 14 amino acids. Trimming removed 2 bases from V and 6 bases from J; junction bases left unmatched: 3. The sample originates from a study of cytotoxic CD8 clonotypes in ibrutinib-treated CLL. Only in-frame clones appear in the TCRdb table, and some are missing; sequencing was by immunoSEQ multiplex PCR. The table has some 310,000 clones, almost 80% seen once. Study-level findings and limits: Clonality grew at ibrutinib response; at progression, it decreased back toward baseline. Among the clonotypes, public ones were uncommon and contracted or held stable on treatment.

About 2 micrograms of genomic DNA from cryopreserved PBMCs went into TCR beta libraries. The chain uses TRBV9 and TRBJ2-1, with TRBD1 matching over 9 bases. Sequencing used PBMCs, obtained before ibrutinib treatment. This clonotype was sampled from a human donor with chronic lymphocytic leukemia. CDR3 sequence: CASSVRTGVNEQFF. The CDR3 nucleotides are TGTGCCAGCAGCGTTAGGACAGGGGTCAATGAGCAGTTCTTC.